This T cell receptor (beta chain) was captured in a study of blood T cell repertoires in COVID-19 (TCRdb year 2020). Regarding the study in general: Collaborator samples came from the United States, Italy and Spain and covered acute and convalescent phases of COVID-19. The prospective study material was composed of cDNA or gDNA derived from T cells, B-cell-depleted T cells, or PBMCs. The dataset comprised deeply sampled blood TCRbeta repertoires from subjects exposed to, actively infected with, or recovered from COVID-19. The repertoires were released in a freely available public database intended as a resource for research on the immune response to SARS-CoV-2. Samples came from the ongoing ImmuneRACE study (first 160 participants) plus 1,254 subjects from 6 global collaborators. Nearly every sample came with metadata listing a de-identified subject ID, COVID-19 status, age in years and sex. Where available, HLA class I and class II types were taken from metadata supplied by the sample provider and were not determined by assay-based typing. What the work shows at the level of the full study, not this receptor alone: Clinical and demographic metadata were provided uncurated, with the amount varying by source and participant.

V trim: 3 bases; J trim: 4 bases; unmatched bases: 15. CDR1 and CDR2 are read off the germline V gene as SGDLS and YYNGEE. Spanning cysteine to phenylalanine, the CDR3 consists of 18 amino acids. Only the CDR3 part of the read is kept: 54 bases, read in frame from the first base. TCRbeta CDR3 regions were amplified from genomic DNA using the immunoSEQ Assay, a bias-controlled multiplex PCR. Per the source publication's procedure: Nucleated cell counts per sample were estimated from amplification of reference gene primers within the assay. To quantify the absolute abundance of each unique TCRbeta CDR3 rearrangement, sequence reads were collapsed and filtered. For each sample, productive Simpson clonality was calculated by taking the square root of Simpson's diversity index across productive rearrangements. Not all clones reach the TCRdb copy of this immuneACCESS table, which keeps in-frame sequences only. Checked studies attribute under half of the gap to unresolved V genes and leave the rest unexplained. For V, J and clone size, that table is used; D and trimming come from the DNA. This sample holds about 120,000 clones; about 89% were observed only once. The ten largest clonotypes hold 25% to 35% of the sample.

This clone was counted only a few times. What antigen it recognizes has not been identified. No base-level quality is on record; no much larger clone is a single base apart. Collaborating institutions collected whole blood in K2EDTA tubes following their own protocols. Collaborator samples were shipped for TCRbeta analysis as frozen whole blood, isolated PBMCs, or DNA extracted from either sample type. Sequencing was performed on peripheral blood. The chain joins TRBV9 to TRBJ2-5, and 10 junctional nucleotides match TRBD1. This TCR was sampled from a woman aged 70-85 years with acute or convalescent COVID-19. The CDR3 reads CASSASTTGGALRETQYF. In nucleotide form, the sequence is TGTGCCAGCAGCGCTTCGACGACAGGGGGCGCTCTGCGAGAGACCCAGTACTTC.